This is a list of T cell receptor beta chains from one sample in a study of cytomegalovirus exposure and HLA in healthy donors. Profiled with immunoSEQ multiplex PCR; TCRdb holds only in-frame clones, not every one. The table has approximately 100,000 clones, 64% seen once. The sample consisted of PBMCs. The receptors derive from a man in his sixties in good health and CMV-seronegative. CDR3s include the opening cysteine and the closing phenylalanine or tryptophan. The D gene is left open where the match is weak. Clone size, where shown, is once, few, many, or a class for clones that have expanded.

V gene,clone size,J gene,D gene,CDR3 protein,CDR3 DNA
TRBV7-9,-,TRBJ1-2,-,CSSSLDDSRYGYTF,TGTTCCAGCAGCTTGGACGACAGCCGCTATGGCTACACCTTC
TRBV6-4,few,TRBJ2-6,-,CASSATGNSGANVLTF,TGTGCCAGCAGTGCGACAGGAAACTCTGGGGCCAACGTCCTGACTTTC
TRBV18,-,TRBJ1-1,-,CASSPPGRERVAFF,TGTGCCAGCTCACCGCCCGGACGGGAAAGGGTAGCTTTCTTT
TRBV5-4,-,TRBJ2-5,TRBD2,CASKSGGGKEETQYF,TGTGCCAGCAAATCGGGGGGGGGCAAAGAAGAGACCCAGTACTTC
TRBV6-5,-,TRBJ1-1,-,CASRGSRTEAFF,TGTGCCAGCAGGGGGAGTCGGACTGAAGCTTTCTTT
TRBV5-1,-,TRBJ2-5,-,CASSIGTIQETQYF,TGCGCCAGCAGCATCGGGACAATACAAGAGACCCAGTACTTC
TRBV5-6,-,TRBJ1-1,-,CASSLTTAGWVTEAFF,TGTGCCAGCAGCTTGACGACGGCAGGGTGGGTAACTGAAGCTTTCTTT
TRBV2,-,TRBJ1-1,-,CASSEGLQGNTEAFF,TGTGCCAGCAGTGAAGGTTTACAGGGGAACACTGAAGCTTTCTTT
TRBV19,-,TRBJ2-3,TRBD2,CASRPLGLTGGPFGTDTQYF,TGTGCCAGTAGGCCCCTTGGACTAACGGGAGGGCCCTTTGGCACAGATACGCAGTATTTT
TRBV5-1,-,TRBJ2-3,TRBD2,CASSLAAGGVDTQYF,TGCGCCAGCAGCTTGGCGGCGGGGGGGGTAGATACGCAGTATTTT
TRBV7-3,-,TRBJ2-5,TRBD2,CASSFLGLAGETQYF,TGTGCCAGCAGCTTCCTTGGACTAGCGGGAGAGACCCAGTACTTC
TRBV7-9,-,TRBJ1-2,-,CASSLGGQENYGYTF,TGTGCCAGCAGCTTAGGGGGCCAGGAAAACTATGGCTACACCTTC
TRBV9,-,TRBJ2-2,TRBD2,CASSRLAGAAGELFF,TGTGCCAGCAGCCGCCTAGCGGGGGCCGCAGGGGAGCTGTTTTTT
TRBV28,-,TRBJ1-2,-,CASSFLGSDGNLYGYTF,TGTGCCAGCAGTTTCCTCGGAAGTGACGGGAACTTATATGGCTACACCTTC
TRBV28,-,TRBJ1-2,-,CASSSRYGYTF,TGTGCCAGCAGTTCGAGATATGGCTACACCTTC
TRBV5-1,-,TRBJ2-7,-,CASRGPEEGYEQYF,TGCGCCAGCAGGGGGCCGGAGGAGGGCTACGAGCAGTACTTC
TRBV11-1,few,TRBJ2-1,TRBD2,CASRGNSLAGTYNEQFF,TGTGCCAGCAGAGGAAACTCTCTAGCGGGGACCTACAATGAGCAGTTCTTC
TRBV10-3,-,TRBJ2-1,TRBD2,CAISDESAGGLDEQFF,TGTGCCATCAGTGACGAATCAGCGGGGGGGCTGGATGAGCAGTTCTTC
TRBV10-3,-,TRBJ2-7,-,CAISGGDEQYF,TGTGCCATCAGCGGGGGAGACGAGCAGTACTTC
TRBV19,-,TRBJ1-5,TRBD1,CAAQETGVIASQHF,TGTGCCGCCCAAGAGACAGGGGTAATTGCGTCCCAGCATTTT
TRBV7-6,-,TRBJ2-2,TRBD2,CASSLGTRALGGELFF,TGTGCCAGCAGCTTAGGGACTAGGGCACTTGGCGGGGAGCTGTTTTTT
TRBV10-3,once,TRBJ2-3,-,CAISAAGASSTDTQYF,TGTGCCATCAGTGCCGCAGGGGCCTCTAGCACAGATACGCAGTATTTT
TRBV19,-,TRBJ2-6,TRBD2,CASRIRTSGSLGANVLTF,TGTGCCAGTAGGATCCGGACTAGCGGGAGTCTAGGGGCCAACGTCCTGACTTTC
TRBV6-1,-,TRBJ2-3,TRBD2,CASSELAGGPDTQYF,TGTGCCAGCAGTGAACTAGCGGGAGGCCCAGATACGCAGTATTTT
TRBV5-1,-,TRBJ1-5,TRBD1,CASSLDRESNQPQHF,TGCGCCAGCAGTTTGGACAGGGAGTCAAATCAGCCCCAGCATTTT
TRBV15,-,TRBJ1-2,TRBD1,CATSRGGQGANYGYTF,TGTGCCACCAGCAGAGGGGGACAGGGGGCTAATTATGGCTACACCTTC
TRBV2,-,TRBJ2-1,TRBD2,CASRTGLALRNEQFF,TGTGCCAGCAGGACCGGACTAGCCCTAAGGAATGAGCAGTTCTTC
TRBV6-5,-,TRBJ1-1,-,CASSYSRAGSTEAFF,TGTGCCAGCAGTTACTCGAGGGCGGGATCCACTGAAGCTTTCTTT
TRBV9,once,TRBJ2-3,-,CASSVGVAASTDTQYF,TGTGCCAGCAGCGTAGGGGTAGCAGCTAGCACAGATACGCAGTATTTT
TRBV10-3,-,TRBJ2-3,TRBD2,CATKPHWGGTTDTQYF,TGTGCCACCAAACCCCACTGGGGAGGGACCACAGATACGCAGTATTTT
TRBV7-6,-,TRBJ1-1,-,CASSFSQGNTEAFF,TGTGCCAGCAGCTTTTCCCAGGGGAACACTGAAGCTTTCTTT
TRBV14,few,TRBJ2-3,TRBD1,CASSETGDYRTDTQYF,TGTGCCAGCAGCGAAACAGGGGATTACCGCACAGATACGCAGTATTTT
TRBV7-3,few,TRBJ2-7,-,CASSLMSGSAYEQYF,TGTGCCAGCAGCTTAATGTCCGGGAGCGCCTACGAGCAGTACTTC
TRBV21-1,-,TRBJ1-3,-,CASSKADRGIVDPRGYPTIYF,TGTGCCAGCAGCAAAGCCGACAGGGGGATCGTAGATCCCAGGGGTTACCCCACCATATATTTT
TRBV5-1,-,TRBJ1-4,-,CASSFRGGDTNEKLFF,TGCGCCAGCAGCTTTCGCGGGGGTGACACTAATGAAAAATTGTTTTTT
TRBV28,few,TRBJ1-6,-,CASSFPTDNSPLHF,TGTGCCAGCAGTTTCCCGACAGATAATTCACCCCTCCACTTT
TRBV27,-,TRBJ1-4,-,CASRSFYPVMGVATNEKLFF,TGTGCCAGCAGAAGTTTTTACCCCGTTATGGGCGTTGCAACTAATGAAAAACTGTTTTTT
TRBV6-1,few,TRBJ2-7,TRBD1,CASSSTGTGYYEQYF,TGTGCCAGCAGTAGTACCGGGACAGGGTACTACGAGCAGTACTTC
TRBV2,once,TRBJ1-2,TRBD1,CASKTGALHYGYTF,TGTGCCAGCAAAACAGGGGCCCTTCACTATGGCTACACCTTC
TRBV2,-,TRBJ1-5,-,CASNFLGRNQPQHF,TGTGCCAGCAATTTTCTGGGCCGCAATCAGCCCCAGCATTTT
TRBV7-2,-,TRBJ2-7,TRBD2,CASRFRLAGAYEQYF,TGTGCCAGCAGATTTAGACTAGCGGGCGCCTACGAGCAGTACTTC
TRBV9,-,TRBJ2-2,-,CASSVGTPGVTGELFF,TGTGCCAGCAGCGTAGGGACACCCGGAGTCACCGGGGAGCTGTTTTTT
TRBV5-1,-,TRBJ1-1,TRBD1,CASSRDRNTEAFF,TGCGCCAGCAGCAGGGACAGGAACACTGAAGCTTTCTTT
TRBV21-1,-,TRBJ2-1,-,CASSRGLAGVYNEQFF,TGTGCCAGCAGCAGGGGACTAGCGGGAGTCTACAATGAGCAGTTCTTC
TRBV5-1,-,TRBJ2-1,TRBD2,CASSSFSGGSYNEQFF,TGCGCCAGCAGCTCCTTTTCGGGGGGCTCCTACAATGAGCAGTTCTTC
TRBV5-1,-,TRBJ2-7,TRBD1,CASSLDTRDRGNYEQYF,TGCGCCAGCAGCTTGGACACTAGGGACAGGGGGAACTACGAGCAGTACTTC
TRBV28,-,TRBJ2-7,-,CASSWTEYEQYF,TGTGCCAGCAGTTGGACAGAGTACGAGCAGTACTTC
TRBV29-1,once,TRBJ1-1,-,CSVVPGRTEAFF,TGCAGCGTTGTTCCAGGGCGGACTGAAGCTTTCTTT